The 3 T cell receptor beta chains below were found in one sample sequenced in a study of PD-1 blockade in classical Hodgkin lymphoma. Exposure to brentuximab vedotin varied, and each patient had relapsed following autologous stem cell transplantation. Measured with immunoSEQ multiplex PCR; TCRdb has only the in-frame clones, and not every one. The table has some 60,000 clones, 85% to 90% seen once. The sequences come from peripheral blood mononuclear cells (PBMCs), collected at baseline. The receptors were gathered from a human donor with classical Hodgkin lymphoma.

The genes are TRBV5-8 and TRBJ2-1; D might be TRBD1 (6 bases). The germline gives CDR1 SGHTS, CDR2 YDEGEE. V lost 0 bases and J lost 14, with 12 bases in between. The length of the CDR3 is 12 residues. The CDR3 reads CASSLVWGQEFF. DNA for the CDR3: TGTGCCAGCAGCTTGGTCTGGGGGCAGGAGTTCTTC. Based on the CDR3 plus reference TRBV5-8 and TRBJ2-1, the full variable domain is EAGVTQSPTHLIKTRGQQATLRCSPISGHTSVYWYQQALGLGLQFLLWYDEGEERNRGNFPPRFSGRQFPNYSSELNVNALELEDSALYLCASSLVWGQEFFGPGTRLTVL.

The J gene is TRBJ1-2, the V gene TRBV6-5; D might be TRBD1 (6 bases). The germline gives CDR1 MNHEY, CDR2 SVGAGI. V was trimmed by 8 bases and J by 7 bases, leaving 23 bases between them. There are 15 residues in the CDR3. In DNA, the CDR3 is TGTGCCAGCTGGCCGTCTAGGGGGTGGCTCCCTGGCTACACCTTC. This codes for CASWPSRGWLPGYTF.

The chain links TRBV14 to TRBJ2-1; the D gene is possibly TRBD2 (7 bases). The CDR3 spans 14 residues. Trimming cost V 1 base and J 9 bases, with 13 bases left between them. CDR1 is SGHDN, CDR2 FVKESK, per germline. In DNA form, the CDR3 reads TGTGCCAGCAGCCAAGTTCGGGGGGCCGCTGAGCAGTTCTTC. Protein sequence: CASSQVRGAAEQFF.